This T cell receptor (beta chain) is from a study of T-cell memory formation after mild COVID-19. Overall study context: Largely donor-specific TCR clusters were found. Study-level points and caveats: Pre-infection memory held some responding clones, suggesting pre-existing cross-reactive T cells responded.

Constant-segment primers served in 5'RACE that generated TCR alpha and TCR beta cDNA libraries bearing sample barcodes and UMIs. TCRdb re-derived calls from the 5' RACE reads in MiXCR, one entry per CDR3 protein. In the table there are around 340,000 distinct CDR3 sequences, 14% of which are singletons. About this clonotype itself: Its specificity is unknown.

Germline CDR1 reads MNHEY; CDR2 reads SVGAGI. V shed 5 bases, J shed 4 bases, and the junction held 3 bases outside the gene matches. The CDR3 spans 14 residues. J is TRBJ2-1 and V is TRBV6-5; 9 bases are shared with TRBD2. The sample consisted of PBMCs or a T cell subset sorted from them (not recorded which). The TCR comes from a man between 18 and 29 years old who had mild COVID-19 (a few samples of this study predate the infection). Cell type and time point are not known. As DNA, the CDR3 is TGTGCCAGCAGTACTCTAGCGGGGTACAATGAGCAGTTCTTC. Translating it yields CASSTLAGYNEQFF.